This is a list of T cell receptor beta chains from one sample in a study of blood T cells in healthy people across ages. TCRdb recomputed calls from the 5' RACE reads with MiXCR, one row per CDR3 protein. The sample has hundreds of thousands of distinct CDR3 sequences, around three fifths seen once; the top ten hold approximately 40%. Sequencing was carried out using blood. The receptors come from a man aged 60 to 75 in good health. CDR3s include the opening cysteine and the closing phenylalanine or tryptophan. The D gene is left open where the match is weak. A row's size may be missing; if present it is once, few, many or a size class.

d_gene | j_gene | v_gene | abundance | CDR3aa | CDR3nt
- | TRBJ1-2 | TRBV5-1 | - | CASSSDRKRINYGYTF | TGCGCCAGCAGCTCCGACAGGAAACGAATAAACTATGGCTACACCTTC
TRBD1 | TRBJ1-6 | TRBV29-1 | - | CSAGTGGDSPLHF | TGCAGCGCCGGGACAGGGGGGGATTCACCCCTCCACTTT
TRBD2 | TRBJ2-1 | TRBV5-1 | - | CASITGAGGPPPIYEQFF | TGCGCCAGCATTACGGGAGCGGGGGGGCCCCCACCAATTTATGAGCAGTTCTTC
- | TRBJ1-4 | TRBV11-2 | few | CASSLDPADGLFF | TGTGCCAGCAGCTTAGATCCAGCGGATGGACTGTTTTTT
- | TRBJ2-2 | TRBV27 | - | CASSLLLGTNTGELFF | TGTGCCAGCAGTTTACTTCTCGGCACGAACACCGGGGAGCTGTTTTTT
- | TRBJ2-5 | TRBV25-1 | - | CASSEWWGAETQYF | TGTGCCAGCAGTGAATGGTGGGGGGCAGAGACCCAGTACTTC
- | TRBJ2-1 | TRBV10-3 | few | CAISESPGAQNEQFF | TGTGCCATCAGTGAGTCCCCCGGGGCGCAGAATGAGCAGTTCTTC
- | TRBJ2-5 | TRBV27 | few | CASSFNMYSSGETQYF | TGTGCCAGCAGTTTTAATATGTATTCCAGTGGAGAGACCCAGTACTTC
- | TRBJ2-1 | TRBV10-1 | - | CASSPGPVAERLNEQFF | TGCGCCAGCAGCCCCGGTCCGGTAGCGGAGAGACTCAATGAGCAGTTCTTC
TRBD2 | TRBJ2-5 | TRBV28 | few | CASSGASGGQETQYF | TGTGCCAGCAGCGGGGCTAGCGGGGGCCAAGAGACCCAGTACTTC
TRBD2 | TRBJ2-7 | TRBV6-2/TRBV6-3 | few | CASKARGAPYEQYF | TGTGCCAGCAAGGCGCGGGGGGCCCCCTACGAGCAGTACTTC
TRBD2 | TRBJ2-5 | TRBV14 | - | CASSQDRIAGVWTQYF | TGTGCCAGCAGCCAAGATCGGATAGCGGGGGTATGGACCCAGTACTTC
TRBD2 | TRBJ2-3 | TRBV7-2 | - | CASSPAGSGGRDTQYF | TGTGCCAGCAGCCCGGCGGGCAGCGGGGGGCGAGATACGCAGTATTTT
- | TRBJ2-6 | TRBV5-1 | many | CASSLAGFSGANVLTF | TGTGCCAGCAGCCTGGCCGGCTTCTCTGGGGCCAACGTCCTGACTTTC
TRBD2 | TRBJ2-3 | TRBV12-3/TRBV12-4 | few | CASSPSGGNTDTQYF | TGTGCCAGCAGTCCTAGCGGGGGAAACACAGATACGCAGTATTTT
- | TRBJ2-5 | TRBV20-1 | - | CSANPHDSQETQYF | TGCAGTGCTAACCCCCATGACAGTCAAGAGACCCAGTACTTC
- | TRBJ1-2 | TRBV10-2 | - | CASSEPMVGRGLNYGYTF | TGCGCCAGCAGTGAGCCGATGGTGGGGAGAGGGCTTAACTATGGCTACACCTTC
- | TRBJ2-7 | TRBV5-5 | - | CASSLAPGNPYEQYF | TGTGCCAGCAGCTTGGCGCCAGGGAACCCCTACGAGCAGTACTTC
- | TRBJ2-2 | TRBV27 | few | CASSPRRLGELFF | TGTGCCAGCAGTCCCCGTCGACTTGGGGAGCTGTTTTTT
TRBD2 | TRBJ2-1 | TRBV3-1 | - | CASSQGLEQFF | TGTGCCAGCAGCCAGGGACTAGAGCAGTTCTTC